The sequence of this T cell receptor beta chain was determined in a study of shared clonotypes between healthy human individuals. Study-wide background: Each donor contributed plates that comprised three CD4 naive, three CD4 memory, two CD8 naive and one CD8 memory.

J was trimmed by 5 bases and V by 4 bases; bases with no gene match: 3. The germline V gene encodes CDR1 SNHLY and CDR2 FYNNEI. The CDR3 covers 14 residues. Caucasian adults residing in Nashville, Tennessee made up all the donors. Sequencing was performed with immunoSEQ multiplex PCR; in TCRdb, only in-frame clones are kept and a portion is missing. The data hold approximately 1,000,000 clones, with about 84% observed a single time. V and J are TRBV2 and TRBJ2-5; 11 positions match TRBD1. Input material: memory CD4+ T cells from PBMCs. Regarding subset: CD45RA-negative fraction. The sequence was collected from a man aged 18 to 30 in good health. Some clones in this sample may be carry-over from other donors' samples. CDR3 protein: CASSARDRGETQYF. The CDR3 bases are TGTGCCAGCAGTGCCCGGGACAGGGGGGAGACCCAGTACTTC.